The rows below give T cell receptor beta chains drawn from one sample of a study of beta chain features in type 1 diabetes. The table came from immunoSEQ multiplex PCR; TCRdb's copy has only in-frame clones and leaves some out. The repertoire includes 200,000 to 250,000 clones, over 12% of them detected once, and roughly 0.024% sits in the top ten. The sequenced sample was naive CD4+ T cells from blood. These receptors all stem from a woman aged 40 to 55 in good health. Both conserved end residues are part of each CDR3. A D gene is named only where the DNA matches it firmly. The size of a clone is reported for some rows only, either as once, few or many, or as a class for expanded clones.

cdr3_aa: CASSPPGNYGYTF; cdr3_nt: TGTGCCAGCAGCCCCCCAGGAAACTATGGCTACACCTTC; clone_size: -; d_call: -; j_call: TRBJ1-2; v_call: TRBV7-9
cdr3_aa: CASSLDSGTDTQYF; cdr3_nt: TGTGCCAGCAGCTTAGATAGCGGCACAGATACGCAGTATTTT; clone_size: few; d_call: -; j_call: TRBJ2-3; v_call: TRBV7-2
cdr3_aa: CASSSVTYEQYF; cdr3_nt: TGTGCCAGCAGTAGCGTAACCTACGAGCAGTACTTC; clone_size: -; d_call: -; j_call: TRBJ2-7; v_call: TRBV28
cdr3_aa: CASSYSPGEAFF; cdr3_nt: TGTGCCAGCAGTTACTCGCCAGGGGAAGCTTTCTTT; clone_size: -; d_call: -; j_call: TRBJ1-1; v_call: TRBV6-5
cdr3_aa: CASERISGTGVTGELFF; cdr3_nt: TGCGCCAGCGAGAGAATTTCCGGGACAGGGGTAACCGGGGAGCTGTTTTTT; clone_size: -; d_call: TRBD1; j_call: TRBJ2-2; v_call: TRBV5-1
cdr3_aa: CASTSSGGSYTF; cdr3_nt: TGTGCCAGTACCTCGTCGGGGGGAAGCTACACCTTC; clone_size: few; d_call: -; j_call: TRBJ1-2; v_call: TRBV19
cdr3_aa: CASSKGEEWAGRTGELFF; cdr3_nt: TGTGCCAGCAGCAAAGGTGAAGAGTGGGCAGGGAGGACCGGGGAGCTGTTTTTT; clone_size: few; d_call: -; j_call: TRBJ2-2; v_call: TRBV21-1
cdr3_aa: CASSLAGGLTEAFF; cdr3_nt: TGTGCCAGCAGCTTGGCGGGGGGGCTCACTGAAGCTTTCTTT; clone_size: few; d_call: -; j_call: TRBJ1-1; v_call: TRBV11-2
cdr3_aa: CASTQKGHSNQPQHF; cdr3_nt: TGTGCCAGCACCCAGAAGGGACATAGCAATCAGCCCCAGCATTTT; clone_size: few; d_call: -; j_call: TRBJ1-5; v_call: TRBV21-1
cdr3_aa: CASSPPPPGPTQYF; cdr3_nt: TGCGCCAGCAGCCCCCCCCCACCAGGGCCAACGCAGTATTTT; clone_size: few; d_call: -; j_call: TRBJ2-3; v_call: TRBV5-1
cdr3_aa: CASSRSNTEAFF; cdr3_nt: TGTGCCAGTAGTCGGTCCAACACTGAAGCTTTCTTT; clone_size: few; d_call: -; j_call: TRBJ1-1; v_call: TRBV19
cdr3_aa: CASSLQSGVMNTEAFF; cdr3_nt: TGTGCCAGCAGCTTGCAGAGCGGGGTTATGAACACTGAAGCTTTCTTT; clone_size: few; d_call: -; j_call: TRBJ1-1; v_call: TRBV7-6
cdr3_aa: CASSEGTVQPQHF; cdr3_nt: TGTGCCAGCAGTGAAGGGACTGTTCAGCCCCAGCATTTT; clone_size: -; d_call: -; j_call: TRBJ1-5; v_call: TRBV6-1
cdr3_aa: CASSVAVAPTGELFF; cdr3_nt: TGTGCCAGCAGCGTAGCGGTAGCGCCGACCGGGGAGCTGTTTTTT; clone_size: few; d_call: -; j_call: TRBJ2-2; v_call: TRBV9